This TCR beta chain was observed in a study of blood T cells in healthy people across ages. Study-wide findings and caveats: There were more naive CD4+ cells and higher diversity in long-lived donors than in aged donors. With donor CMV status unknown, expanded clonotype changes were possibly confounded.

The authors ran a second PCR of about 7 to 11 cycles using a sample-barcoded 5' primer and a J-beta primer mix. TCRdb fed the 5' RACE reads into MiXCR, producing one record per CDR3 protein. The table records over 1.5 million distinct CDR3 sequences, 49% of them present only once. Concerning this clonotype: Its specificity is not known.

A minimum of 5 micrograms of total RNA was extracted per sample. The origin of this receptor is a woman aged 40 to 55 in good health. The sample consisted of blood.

CDR3 sequence: CASRGGLAGGHGDGNEQFF. As DNA, the CDR3 is TGTGCCAGCAGGGGAGGACTAGCGGGGGGGCATGGGGACGGCAATGAGCAGTTCTTC. The rearrangement uses TRBV6-1 and TRBJ2-1; 15 bases are a match to TRBD2. Germline V CDR1 and CDR2: MNHNS, SASEGT. This CDR3 contains 19 residues. Trimming cost V 6 bases and J 6 bases; bases outside gene matches: 15.